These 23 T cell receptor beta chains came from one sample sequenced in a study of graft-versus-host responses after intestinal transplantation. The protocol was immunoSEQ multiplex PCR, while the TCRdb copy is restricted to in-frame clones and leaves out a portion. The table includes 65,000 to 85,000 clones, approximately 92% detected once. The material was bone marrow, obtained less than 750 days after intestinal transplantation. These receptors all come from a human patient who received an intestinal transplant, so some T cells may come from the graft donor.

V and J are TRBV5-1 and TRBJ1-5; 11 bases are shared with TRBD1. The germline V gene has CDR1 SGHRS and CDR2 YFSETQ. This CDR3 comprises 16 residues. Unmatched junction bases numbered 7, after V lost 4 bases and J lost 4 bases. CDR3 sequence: CASSTGQGGPNQPQHF. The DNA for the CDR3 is TGCGCCAGCAGCACGGGACAGGGGGGGCCTAATCAGCCCCAGCATTTT.

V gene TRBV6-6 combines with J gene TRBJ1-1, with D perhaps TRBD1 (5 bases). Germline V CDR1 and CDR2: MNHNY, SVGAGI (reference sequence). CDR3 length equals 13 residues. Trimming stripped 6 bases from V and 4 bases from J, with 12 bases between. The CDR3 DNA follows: TGTGCCAGCAGAATTGACAGTTCCACTGAAGCTTTCTTT. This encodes CASRIDSSTEAFF.

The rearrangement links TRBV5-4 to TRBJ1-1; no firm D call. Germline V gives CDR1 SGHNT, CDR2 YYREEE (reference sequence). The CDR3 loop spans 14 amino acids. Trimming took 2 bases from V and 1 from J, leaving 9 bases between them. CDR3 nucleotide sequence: TGTGCCAGCAGCTTTCAAACAGCGAACACTGAAGCTTTCTTT. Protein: CASSFQTANTEAFF. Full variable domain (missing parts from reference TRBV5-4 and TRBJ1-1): ETGVTQSPTHLIKTRGQQVTLRCSSQSGHNTVSWYQQALGQGPQFIFQYYREEENGRGNFPPRFSGLQFPNYSSELNVNALELDDSALYLCASSFQTANTEAFFGQGTRLTVV.

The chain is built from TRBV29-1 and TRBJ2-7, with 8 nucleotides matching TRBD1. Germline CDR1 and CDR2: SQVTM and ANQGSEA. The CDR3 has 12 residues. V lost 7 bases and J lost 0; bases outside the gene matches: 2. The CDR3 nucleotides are TGCAGCGCGACAGGGGACTCCTACGAGCAGTACTTC. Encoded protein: CSATGDSYEQYF.

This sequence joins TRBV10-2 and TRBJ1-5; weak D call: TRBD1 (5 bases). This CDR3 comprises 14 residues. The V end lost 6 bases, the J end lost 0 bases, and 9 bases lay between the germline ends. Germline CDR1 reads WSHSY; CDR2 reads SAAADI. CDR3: CASRKTDSNQPQHF. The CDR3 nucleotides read TGCGCCAGCAGGAAGACAGATAGCAATCAGCCCCAGCATTTT.

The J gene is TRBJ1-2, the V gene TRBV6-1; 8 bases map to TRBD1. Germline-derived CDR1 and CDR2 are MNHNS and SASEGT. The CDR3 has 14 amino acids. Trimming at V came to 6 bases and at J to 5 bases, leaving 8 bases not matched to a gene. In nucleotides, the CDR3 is TGTGCCAGCAGCACAACCGGGACAGGATATGGCTACACCTTC. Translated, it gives CASSTTGTGYGYTF.

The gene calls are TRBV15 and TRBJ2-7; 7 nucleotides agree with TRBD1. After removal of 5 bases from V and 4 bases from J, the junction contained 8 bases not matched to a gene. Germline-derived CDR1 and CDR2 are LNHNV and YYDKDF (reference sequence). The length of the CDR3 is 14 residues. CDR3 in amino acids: CATSGDRDRYEQYF. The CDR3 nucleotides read TGTGCCACCAGCGGCGACAGGGATAGGTACGAGCAGTACTTC.

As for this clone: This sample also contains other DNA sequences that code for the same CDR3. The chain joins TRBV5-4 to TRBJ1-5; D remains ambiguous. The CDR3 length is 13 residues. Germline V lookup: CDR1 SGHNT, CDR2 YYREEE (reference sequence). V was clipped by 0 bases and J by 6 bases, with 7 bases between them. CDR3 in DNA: TGTGCCAGCAGCTTGGCCGGCTCTCAGCCCCAGCATTTT. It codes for CASSLAGSQPQHF.

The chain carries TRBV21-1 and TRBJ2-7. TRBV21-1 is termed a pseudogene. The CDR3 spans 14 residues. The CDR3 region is CASSKEGTEYEQYF. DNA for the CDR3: TGTGCCAGCAGCAAAGAGGGGACCGAGTACGAGCAGTACTTC.

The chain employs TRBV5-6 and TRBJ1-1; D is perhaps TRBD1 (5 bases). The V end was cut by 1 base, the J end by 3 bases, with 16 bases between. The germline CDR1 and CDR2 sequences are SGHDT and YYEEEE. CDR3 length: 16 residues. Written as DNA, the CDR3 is TGTGCCAGCAGCTTGTCCCACCGACAGAAGGACACTGAAGCTTTCTTT. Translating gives CASSLSHRQKDTEAFF.

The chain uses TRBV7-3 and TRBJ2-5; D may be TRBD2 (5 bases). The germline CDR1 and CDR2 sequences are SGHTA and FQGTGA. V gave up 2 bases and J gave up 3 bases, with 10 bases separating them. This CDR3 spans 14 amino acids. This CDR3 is CASSLSGEEETQYF. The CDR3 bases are TGTGCCAGCAGCTTATCCGGGGAAGAAGAGACCCAGTACTTC.

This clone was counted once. CDR3 loop: CASSQGNGYEQYF. In DNA form, the CDR3 reads TGTGCCAGCAGCCAGGGAAACGGGTACGAGCAGTACTTC. The rearrangement joins TRBV27 to TRBJ2-7, with a possible D match to TRBD1 (5 bases). V gave up 6 bases and J gave up 4 bases, with 13 bases separating them. Germline assignment: CDR1 MNHEY and CDR2 SMNVEV (reference sequence). CDR3 length: 13 amino acids.

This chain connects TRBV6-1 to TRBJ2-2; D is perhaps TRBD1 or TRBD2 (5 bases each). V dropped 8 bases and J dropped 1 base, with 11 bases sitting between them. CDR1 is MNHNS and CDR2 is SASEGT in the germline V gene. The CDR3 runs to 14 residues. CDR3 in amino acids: CASLLRGNTGELFF. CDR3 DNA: TGTGCCAGCTTGTTGAGGGGGAACACCGGGGAGCTGTTTTTT.

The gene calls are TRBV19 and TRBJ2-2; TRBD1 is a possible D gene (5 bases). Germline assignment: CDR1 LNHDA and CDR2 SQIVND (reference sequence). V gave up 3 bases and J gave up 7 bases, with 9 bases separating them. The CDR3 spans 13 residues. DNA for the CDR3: TGTGCCAGTAGTATTCAGGGTAGCGGGGAGCTGTTTTTT. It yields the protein CASSIQGSGELFF.

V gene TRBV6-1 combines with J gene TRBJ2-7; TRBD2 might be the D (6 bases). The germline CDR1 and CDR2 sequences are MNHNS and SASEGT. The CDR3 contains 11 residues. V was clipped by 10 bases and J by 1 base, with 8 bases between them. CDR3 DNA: TGTGCCATACGGGGGTCCTACGAGCAGTACTTC. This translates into CAIRGSYEQYF.

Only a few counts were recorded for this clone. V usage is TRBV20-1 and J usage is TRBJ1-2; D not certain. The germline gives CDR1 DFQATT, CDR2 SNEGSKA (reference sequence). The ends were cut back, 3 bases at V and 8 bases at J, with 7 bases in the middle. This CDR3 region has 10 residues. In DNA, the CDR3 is TGCAGTGCTAGCCACGTAGGCTACACCTTC. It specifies CSASHVGYTF.

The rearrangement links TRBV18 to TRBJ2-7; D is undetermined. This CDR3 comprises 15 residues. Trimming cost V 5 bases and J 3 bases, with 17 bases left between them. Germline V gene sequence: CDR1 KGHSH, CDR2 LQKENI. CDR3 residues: CASSAGMGNSYEQYF. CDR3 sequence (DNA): TGTGCCAGCTCAGCCGGCATGGGCAATAGCTACGAGCAGTACTTC.

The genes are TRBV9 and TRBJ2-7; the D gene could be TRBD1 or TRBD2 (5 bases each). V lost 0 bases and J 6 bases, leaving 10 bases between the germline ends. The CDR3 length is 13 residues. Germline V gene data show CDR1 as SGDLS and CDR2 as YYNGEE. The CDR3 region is CASSVEGTGEQYF. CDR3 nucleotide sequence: TGTGCCAGCAGCGTAGAAGGGACCGGCGAGCAGTACTTC.

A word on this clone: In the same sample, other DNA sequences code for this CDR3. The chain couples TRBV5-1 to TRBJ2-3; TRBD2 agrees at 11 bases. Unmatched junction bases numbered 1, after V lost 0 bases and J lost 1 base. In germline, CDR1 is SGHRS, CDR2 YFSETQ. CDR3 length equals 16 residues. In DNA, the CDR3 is TGCGCCAGCAGCTTGGTACTAGCGGGAGGCACAGATACGCAGTATTTT. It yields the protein CASSLVLAGGTDTQYF.

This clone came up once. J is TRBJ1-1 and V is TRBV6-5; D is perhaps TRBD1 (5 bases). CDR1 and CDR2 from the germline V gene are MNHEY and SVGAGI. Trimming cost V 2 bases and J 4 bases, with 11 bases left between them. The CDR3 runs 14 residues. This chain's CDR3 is CASSYRGSITEAFF. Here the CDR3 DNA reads TGTGCCAGCAGTTACAGGGGCAGTATCACTGAAGCTTTCTTT.

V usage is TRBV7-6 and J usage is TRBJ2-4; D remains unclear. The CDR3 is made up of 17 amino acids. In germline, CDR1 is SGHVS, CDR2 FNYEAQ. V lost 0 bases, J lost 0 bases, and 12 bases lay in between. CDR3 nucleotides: TGTGCCAGCAGCTTAGCGCGAAGCAGAATAGCCAAAAACATTCAGTACTTC. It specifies CASSLARSRIAKNIQYF.

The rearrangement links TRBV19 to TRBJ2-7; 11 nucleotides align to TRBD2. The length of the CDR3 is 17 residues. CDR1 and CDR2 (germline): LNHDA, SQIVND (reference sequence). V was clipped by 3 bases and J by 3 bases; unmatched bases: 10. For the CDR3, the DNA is TGTGCCAGTAGTATTTACCTAGCGGGAGGAAATGGCTACGAGCAGTACTTC. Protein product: CASSIYLAGGNGYEQYF.

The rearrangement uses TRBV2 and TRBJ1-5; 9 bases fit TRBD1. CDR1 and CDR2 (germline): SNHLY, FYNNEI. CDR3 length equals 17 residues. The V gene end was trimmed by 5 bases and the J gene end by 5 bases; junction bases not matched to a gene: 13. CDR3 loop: CASSPTGGGRDYQPQHF. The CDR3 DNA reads TGTGCCAGCAGTCCAACAGGGGGCGGCAGGGATTATCAGCCCCAGCATTTT.